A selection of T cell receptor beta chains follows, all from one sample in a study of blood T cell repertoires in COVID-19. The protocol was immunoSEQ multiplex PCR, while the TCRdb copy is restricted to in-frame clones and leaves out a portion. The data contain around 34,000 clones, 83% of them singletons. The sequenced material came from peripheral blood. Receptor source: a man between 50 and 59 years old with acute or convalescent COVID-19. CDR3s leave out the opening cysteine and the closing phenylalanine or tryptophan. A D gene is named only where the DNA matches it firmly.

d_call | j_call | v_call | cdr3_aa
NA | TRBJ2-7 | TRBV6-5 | ASSYEAGYEQY
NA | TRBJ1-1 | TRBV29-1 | SPSRDEAAPAF
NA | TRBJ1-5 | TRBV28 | ASSTFQVRRVNQPQH
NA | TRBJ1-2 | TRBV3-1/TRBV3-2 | ASRDSSHYGYT
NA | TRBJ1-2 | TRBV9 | ASSVETSNYGYT
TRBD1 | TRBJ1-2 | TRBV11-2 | ASSPWTGDGYT
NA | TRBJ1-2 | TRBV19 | ASSQLDGGSGGYT
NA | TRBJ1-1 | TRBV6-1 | ASSEGAGGGTEAF
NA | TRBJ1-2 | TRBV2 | ASRQQGLGDYGYT
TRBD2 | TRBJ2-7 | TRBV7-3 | ASSLTGGYEQY
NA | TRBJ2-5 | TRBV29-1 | SVEGVNQETQY
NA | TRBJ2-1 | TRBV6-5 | ASSPRTLSRGEQF
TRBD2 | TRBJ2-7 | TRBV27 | ASSLSVAGYSYEQY
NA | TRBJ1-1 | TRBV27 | ASSSRVAVTEAF
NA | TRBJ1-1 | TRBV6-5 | ASAPGQVTEAF
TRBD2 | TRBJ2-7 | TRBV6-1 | ASSEATSGGYEQY
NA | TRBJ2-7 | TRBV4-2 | ASSQDSGPYEQY
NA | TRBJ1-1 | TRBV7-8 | ASSLALDTEAF
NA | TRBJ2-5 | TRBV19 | ASSVGQGGETQY
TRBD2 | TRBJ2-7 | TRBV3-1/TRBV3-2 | ASSQVGRLAELYEQY
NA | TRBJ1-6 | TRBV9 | ASSALQAGRNSPLH
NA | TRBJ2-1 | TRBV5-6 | ASFQGSEQF
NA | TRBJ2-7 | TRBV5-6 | ASSLGLATAEQY
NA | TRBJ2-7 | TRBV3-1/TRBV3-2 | ASSQEIPGVEQY
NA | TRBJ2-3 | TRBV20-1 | SAFTRHTQY
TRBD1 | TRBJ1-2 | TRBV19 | ASSIGQGMDGYT
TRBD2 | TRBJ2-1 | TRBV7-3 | ASSLLAGVDEQF
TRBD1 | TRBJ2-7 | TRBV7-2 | ASSRDRGAYEQY